A single sample is the source of the 28 T cell receptor beta chains below, sequenced in a study of blood T cell repertoires in COVID-19. Profiling relied on immunoSEQ multiplex PCR, and the TCRdb table lists in-frame clones only, not all of them. The profile shows about 270,000 clones, roughly 90% of them singletons. The sample taken for sequencing was PBMCs or T cells enriched from blood (not recorded which). These receptors were obtained from a man aged 35 to 55 who had been exposed to COVID-19.

The rearrangement joins TRBV2 to TRBJ2-5; 9 bases match TRBD1. V lost 6 bases to trimming and J lost 5 bases; unmatched junction nucleotides: 4. This CDR3 contains 13 residues. Germline-derived CDR1 and CDR2 are SNHLY and FYNNEI. The CDR3 DNA reads as TGTGCCAGCAGGTACAGGGGGCGGGAGACCCAGTACTTC. Its protein is CASRYRGRETQYF. Full variable domain (missing parts from reference TRBV2 and TRBJ2-5): EPEVTQTPSHQVTQMGQEVILRCVPISNHLYFYWYRQILGQKVEFLVSFYNNEISEKSEIFDDQFSVERPDGSNFTLKIRSTKLEDSAMYFCASRYRGRETQYFGPGTRLLVL.

This clone was seen a handful of times. The chain links TRBV19 to TRBJ2-7; possibly TRBD1 for D (6 bases). V was shortened by 4 bases and J by 0 bases, with 10 bases between the two germline ends. Germline assignment: CDR1 LNHDA and CDR2 SQIVND (reference sequence). The CDR3 consists of 14 residues. The CDR3 loop reads CASSTQTGSYEQYF. The CDR3 nucleotides are TGTGCCAGTAGTACACAGACAGGCTCCTACGAGCAGTACTTC.

V is TRBV7-6 and J is TRBJ1-4, with D possibly TRBD1 on 5 matching bases. CDR1 is SGHVS and CDR2 is FNYEAQ in the germline V gene. With 5 bases removed from V and 4 bases from J, the gap between germline ends came to 14 bases. This CDR3 has 15 amino acids. The CDR3 region is CASSGPLGGNEKLFF. The CDR3 DNA follows: TGTGCCAGCAGCGGGCCGTTGGGGGGTAATGAAAAACTGTTTTTT.

J is TRBJ2-3 and V is TRBV5-1; D unresolved. Germline V lookup: CDR1 SGHRS, CDR2 YFSETQ. V lost 1 base, J lost 0 bases, and 9 bases lay in between. This CDR3 region has 15 residues. The chain's CDR3 is CASSLSGGSTDTQYF. The DNA of the CDR3 is TGCGCCAGCAGCTTGTCGGGTGGGAGCACAGATACGCAGTATTTT.

The chain has TRBV2 and TRBJ2-1, with D hard to call. The ends were cut back, 9 bases at V and 5 bases at J, with 11 bases in the middle. Looked up from germline, CDR1 is SNHLY and CDR2 is FYNNEI. The CDR3 extends over 12 amino acids. CDR3: CARVTPDNEQFF. The DNA for the CDR3 is TGTGCCAGGGTCACCCCGGACAATGAGCAGTTCTTC.

The chain joins TRBV4-2 to TRBJ1-6, with D possibly matching TRBD1 (6 bases). V was trimmed by 0 bases and J by 7 bases, leaving 13 bases between them. Germline V gene lookup returns CDR1 LGHNA and CDR2 YNFKEQ. This CDR3 comprises 16 residues. The CDR3 protein is CASSQEVTGYNSPLHF. The CDR3 nucleotides read TGTGCCAGCAGCCAAGAAGTGACAGGCTACAATTCACCCCTCCACTTT.

CDR3 residues: CASSRQTLSYEQYF. CDR3 coding DNA: TGTGCCAGCAGTCGACAGACCCTCTCCTACGAGCAGTACTTC. This rearrangement joins TRBV28 to TRBJ2-7; TRBD1 is a possible D gene (5 bases). This CDR3 contains 14 residues. CDR1 MDHEN and CDR2 SYDVKM come from the germline V gene. The V end lost 5 bases, the J end lost 0 bases, and 11 bases lay between the germline ends.

A single count supports this clone. The chain has TRBV21-1 and TRBJ2-1; the table gives TRBD1 as D, unverified against the DNA. TRBV21-1 is an annotated pseudogene. The CDR3 spans 18 residues. DNA for the CDR3: TGTGCCAGCGACCTTTCCTTTAGGGGGTCGAGCTCCTACAATGAGCAGTTCTTC. It translates to CASDLSFRGSSSYNEQFF.

CDR3 sequence: CASSLESGRGSEQYF. The CDR3, as DNA: TGTGCCAGCAGCTTAGAGAGCGGGAGGGGCTCCGAGCAGTACTTC. This chain connects TRBV11-2 to TRBJ2-7, with 10 bases aligning to TRBD2. The CDR3 extends over 15 amino acids. CDR1 is SGHAT and CDR2 is FQNNGV in the germline V gene. V was pared by 0 bases and J by 6 bases, with 5 bases of the junction left unmatched.

The chain links TRBV14 to TRBJ2-3; D is possibly TRBD1 (5 bases). This CDR3 has 16 residues. With 4 bases removed from V and 0 bases from J, the gap between germline ends came to 14 bases. CDR1 is SGHDN, CDR2 FVKESK, per germline. As DNA, the CDR3 is TGTGCCAGCAGCCGTTCGCGGACACCGAGCACAGATACGCAGTATTTT. It yields the protein CASSRSRTPSTDTQYF.

This chain joins TRBV2 and TRBJ1-3, with a weak D call TRBD1 (6 bases). This CDR3 spans 14 amino acids. Trimming pared 4 bases from V and 3 bases from J, leaving 10 bases between. Germline assignment: CDR1 SNHLY and CDR2 FYNNEI. The CDR3, as DNA: TGTGCCAGCAGTGTGGGGGCGCGTGGAAACACCATATATTTT. This translates into CASSVGARGNTIYF.

This chain connects TRBV27 to TRBJ1-1, with TRBD1 as a possible D gene (6 bases). The length of the CDR3 is 14 residues. Germline CDR1 and CDR2: MNHEY and SMNVEV (reference sequence). V was trimmed by 7 bases and J by 1 base, leaving 13 bases between them. Here the CDR3 reads CASTHPGANTEAFF. CDR3 DNA: TGTGCCAGCACTCATCCAGGGGCGAACACTGAAGCTTTCTTT.

The chain joins TRBV9 to TRBJ2-5, with a possible D match to TRBD2 (6 bases). Trimming took off 0 bases at V and 4 bases at J, with 10 bases between the two ends. This CDR3 spans 14 amino acids. In germline, CDR1 is SGDLS, CDR2 YYNGEE. The CDR3 DNA reads TGTGCCAGCAGCGTAGCTACTAGCTCAGAGACCCAGTACTTC. As protein: CASSVATSSETQYF.

The chain is built from TRBV5-5 and TRBJ2-2; maybe TRBD1 (6 bases). V dropped 1 base and J dropped 7 bases, with 11 bases sitting between them. The germline gives CDR1 SGHKS, CDR2 YYEKEE (reference sequence). CDR3 length: 14 residues. This CDR3 is CASSLTGSGGELFF. The DNA for the CDR3 is TGTGCCAGCAGCTTGACAGGGTCGGGCGGGGAGCTGTTTTTT.

The chain links TRBV18 to TRBJ2-5, with 8 bases that match TRBD2. V lost 3 bases, J lost 5 bases, and 11 bases stayed unmatched. Germline loops: CDR1 KGHSH, CDR2 LQKENI. The CDR3 is 16 amino acids. The CDR3 nucleotides are TGTGCCAGCTCACCCCGATCAGCGGGAGAGGTGGAGACCCAGTACTTC. It is translated as CASSPRSAGEVETQYF.

The chain employs TRBV28 and TRBJ1-2, with 10 bases aligning to TRBD1. This CDR3 is 17 amino acids long. Germline CDR1 MDHEN, CDR2 SYDVKM. The V and J ends lost 7 bases and 8 bases, in that order; junction bases with no gene match: 19. The CDR3 sequence is CASTGVDRGGGVHGYTF. The CDR3 nucleotides read TGTGCCAGCACTGGGGTGGACAGGGGGGGCGGAGTTCACGGCTACACCTTC.

The V gene is TRBV4-2, the J gene TRBJ2-3, with TRBD2 matching over 13 bases. The germline CDR1 and CDR2 sequences are LGHNA and YNFKEQ. V lost 4 bases to trimming and J lost 2 bases; unmatched junction nucleotides: 6. The CDR3 extends over 17 amino acids. The chain's CDR3 is CASSRPGLAGTTDTQYF. For the CDR3, the DNA is TGTGCCAGCAGCCGCCCGGGACTAGCGGGGACCACAGATACGCAGTATTTT.

The chain joins TRBV5-1 to TRBJ1-1; weak D call: TRBD1 (6 bases). Germline-derived CDR1 and CDR2 are SGHRS and YFSETQ. V dropped 4 bases and J dropped 8 bases, with 18 bases sitting between them. The CDR3 is 14 residues long. CDR3 nucleotides: TGCGCCAGCAGCCCAGCCCGGGACATAGGAGAAGCTTTCTTT. Its translation: CASSPARDIGEAFF.

This chain connects TRBV28 to TRBJ2-7; no clear D. Germline CDR1 and CDR2: MDHEN and SYDVKM. The CDR3 is 13 residues long. Trimming removed 6 bases from V and 2 bases from J, with 11 bases in between. Here the CDR3 DNA reads TGTGCCAGCAGCCTCGCGTCTGCCTACGAGCAGTACTTC. Translation gives CASSLASAYEQYF.

The J gene is TRBJ2-3, the V gene TRBV11-3; possible D gene TRBD2, 5 bases. CDR3 length: 15 residues. Per germline, CDR1 SGHNT and CDR2 YENEEA. Trimming removed 1 base from V and 3 bases from J, with 11 bases in between. DNA for the CDR3: TGTGCCAGCAGCTTAGGGGCAGGCGGGACAGATACGCAGTATTTT. It codes for CASSLGAGGTDTQYF.

The chain couples TRBV5-4 to TRBJ2-7, with 13 bases aligning to TRBD2. The V gene's germline CDR1 is SGHNT and CDR2 YYREEE (reference sequence). V lost 4 bases to trimming and J lost 4 bases; unmatched junction nucleotides: 2. This CDR3 has 14 amino acids. The CDR3 coding sequence is TGTGCCAGCAGCCCGGGACTAGCGGGATACGAGCAGTACTTC. The encoded protein is CASSPGLAGYEQYF. Looking up the rest from reference TRBV5-4 and TRBJ2-7 gives the full variable domain: ETGVTQSPTHLIKTRGQQVTLRCSSQSGHNTVSWYQQALGQGPQFIFQYYREEENGRGNFPPRFSGLQFPNYSSELNVNALELDDSALYLCASSPGLAGYEQYFGPGTRLTVT.

The chain is built from TRBV19 and TRBJ2-7; TRBD1 matches at 8 bases. The DNA end is a closer match to TRBJ2-5, so the J assignment may be wrong. CDR1 LNHDA and CDR2 SQIVND come from the germline V gene (reference sequence). This CDR3 region has 13 residues. CDR3 coding DNA: TGTGCCAGTAGTATAGTAGGACAGGGGACCCAGTACTTC. Encoded protein: CASSIVGQGTQYF.

J is TRBJ1-4 and V is TRBV6-2 or TRBV6-3; 7 nucleotides agree with TRBD1. The CDR3 covers 17 residues. Germline V lookup: CDR1 MNHEY, CDR2 SVGEGT. Germline trimming cut 4 bases from V and 3 bases from J; bases unmatched to any gene: 11. The chain's CDR3 is CASSFRPVDRANEKLFF. DNA for the CDR3: TGTGCCAGCAGTTTCCGACCCGTTGACAGGGCTAATGAAAAACTGTTTTTT.

The chain is built from TRBV28 and TRBJ2-1; 8 bases match TRBD2. Germline trimming cut 4 bases from V and 3 bases from J; bases unmatched to any gene: 8. This CDR3 comprises 16 residues. Germline values: CDR1 MDHEN, CDR2 SYDVKM. CDR3 sequence (DNA): TGTGCCAGCAGTTCCTCGGGTAGCGGGATCTACAATGAGCAGTTCTTC. This translates into CASSSSGSGIYNEQFF.

The V and J genes are TRBV28 and TRBJ1-2; D may be TRBD1 (5 bases). CDR1 and CDR2 from the germline V gene are MDHEN and SYDVKM. The CDR3 loop spans 17 amino acids. Trimming stripped 7 bases from V and 7 bases from J, with 28 bases between. This CDR3 reads CASTLGSQGGAISGYTF. The CDR3 DNA reads as TGTGCCAGCACACTCGGATCCCAGGGAGGGGCGATAAGTGGCTACACCTTC.

The chain recombines TRBV5-4 with TRBJ2-7; TRBD1 agrees at 10 bases. The CDR3 sequence is 15 residues long. Germline lookup yields CDR1 SGHNT and CDR2 YYREEE (reference sequence). The ends lost 5 bases at V and 5 bases at J; junction bases unmatched: 10. For the CDR3, the DNA is TGTGCCAGCAGACGGGACCTGGACAGGGGGGACGAGCAGTACTTC. This gives the protein CASRRDLDRGDEQYF.

The chain couples TRBV7-9 to TRBJ1-1; 7 bases are shared with TRBD1. Germline loops: CDR1 SEHNR, CDR2 FQNEAQ (reference sequence). CDR3 length equals 14 residues. V shed 1 base, J shed 3 bases, and the junction held 2 bases outside the gene matches. Written as DNA, the CDR3 is TGTGCCAGCAGCTTAGTCCAGGGGGACACTGAAGCTTTCTTT. This codes for CASSLVQGDTEAFF.

The rearrangement joins TRBV24-1 to TRBJ1-1, with D possibly being TRBD1 (5 bases). Trimming removed 6 bases at V and 5 bases at J, with 21 bases between. Germline V gene lookup returns CDR1 KGHDR and CDR2 SFDVKD. This CDR3 is built from 16 residues. The CDR3: CATSPGGGRTRTEAFF. DNA for the CDR3: TGTGCCACCAGTCCTGGGGGAGGGCGAACAAGGACTGAAGCTTTCTTT.